Below, 10 T cell receptor beta chains from the same sample are listed, as sequenced in a study of blood T cell repertoires in COVID-19 (dated by TCRdb to the early 2020s). The library was obtained by the immunoSEQ multiplex PCR assay. TCRdb carries this immuneACCESS record with in-frame sequences only. Its versions omit some clonotypes, under half of them owing to an unresolved V gene in the studies checked, with the rest unexplained. The sample includes fewer than 250,000 clones, with approximately 84% observed a single time. In total, the top ten clones hold 9.5% to 13% of the sample. Material for sequencing was peripheral blood. The receptors shown here come from a man aged 50-60 years with COVID-19, enrolled during active disease.

The V gene is TRBV5-1, the J gene TRBJ2-2, with TRBD1 as a possible D gene (5 bases). V was cut by 0 bases and J by 6 bases, with 12 bases left in between. This CDR3 is built from 15 residues. Germline CDR1 SGHRS, CDR2 YFSETQ. The CDR3 protein is CASSLGQLVSGELFF. The CDR3 nucleotides read TGCGCCAGCAGCTTGGGACAGTTGGTATCCGGGGAGCTGTTTTTT.

The gene calls are TRBV19 and TRBJ2-5; perhaps TRBD1 as D (5 bases). The CDR3 is 13 residues long. Per the germline V gene, CDR1 is LNHDA and CDR2 is SQIVND (reference sequence). V was cut by 5 bases and J by 0 bases, with 7 bases left in between. CDR3 coding DNA: TGTGCCAGTAGTGGGGCAAACCAAGAGACCCAGTACTTC. This sequence encodes CASSGANQETQYF.

The gene calls are TRBV6-6 and TRBJ1-3; 8 bases match TRBD1. After removal of 5 bases from V and 3 bases from J, the junction contained 6 bases not matched to a gene. CDR1 and CDR2 (germline): MNHNY, SVGAGI (reference sequence). The CDR3 runs 15 residues. The CDR3 DNA is TGTGCCAGCAGTCAAACAGGGGGAAGTGGAAACACCATATATTTT. It encodes CASSQTGGSGNTIYF.

The chain recombines TRBV20-1 with TRBJ2-1; the match to TRBD2 covers 10 bases. V lost 3 bases, J lost 4 bases, and 6 bases stayed unmatched. This CDR3 is 15 amino acids long. CDR1 and CDR2 (germline): DFQATT, SNEGSKA (reference sequence). CDR3 nucleotide sequence: TGCAGTGCTAGTTCCGGGACTAGCGTATACAATGAGCAGTTCTTC. This gives the protein CSASSGTSVYNEQFF.

V is TRBV27 and J is TRBJ1-2; TRBD1 matches 7 bases. The trim removed 6 bases at V and 0 bases at J, leaving 13 bases unmatched. The length of the CDR3 is 17 residues. CDR1 is MNHEY, CDR2 SMNVEV, per germline (reference sequence). The chain's CDR3 is CASSVGTDRFANYGYTF. Here the CDR3 DNA reads TGTGCCAGCAGCGTGGGGACAGACCGTTTTGCTAACTATGGCTACACCTTC.

This sequence joins TRBV7-3 and TRBJ2-3; 7 nucleotides align to TRBD2. J was trimmed by 3 bases and V by 2 bases; bases with no gene match: 5. This CDR3 is 15 amino acids long. Germline lookup yields CDR1 SGHTA and CDR2 FQGTGA. The CDR3 is CASSLGGSGTDTQYF. The CDR3 DNA sequence: TGTGCCAGCAGCTTAGGCGGGAGTGGTACAGATACGCAGTATTTT.

The chain couples TRBV10-3 to TRBJ2-5, with D perhaps TRBD1 (7 bases). Trimming shortened V by 0 bases and J by 5 bases, and 13 bases separated the two germline ends. CDR1 is ENHRY and CDR2 is SYGVKD in the germline V gene. The CDR3 runs to 15 residues. The CDR3 here is CAISESRRGLETQYF. CDR3 coding DNA: TGTGCCATCAGTGAGTCACGGAGGGGGCTGGAGACCCAGTACTTC.

The CDR3 is CASSPRTASYEQYF. CDR3 nucleotide sequence: TGTGCCAGTAGCCCTAGGACAGCCTCCTACGAGCAGTACTTC. This chain connects TRBV19 to TRBJ2-7; tentatively, D is TRBD1 (6 bases). This CDR3 has 14 residues. The ends were cut back, 6 bases at V and 0 bases at J, with 12 bases in the middle. Germline values: CDR1 LNHDA, CDR2 SQIVND (reference sequence).

J is TRBJ1-6 and V is TRBV18; a possible D gene is TRBD1 (5 bases). From germline, CDR1 is KGHSH and CDR2 LQKENI. CDR3 size: 14 residues. Trimming pared 3 bases from V and 5 bases from J, leaving 8 bases between. The CDR3 reads CASSPDSDNSPLHF. The CDR3 nucleotides are TGTGCCAGCTCACCTGACAGTGATAATTCACCCCTCCACTTT. Using reference TRBV18 and TRBJ1-6 for the parts outside the CDR3, the full variable domain is NAGVMQNPRHLVRRRGQEARLRCSPMKGHSHVYWYRQLPEEGLKFMVYLQKENIIDESGMPKERFSAEFPKEGPSILRIQQVVRGDSAAYFCASSPDSDNSPLHFGNGTRLTVT.

The rearrangement joins TRBV30 to TRBJ2-1; 8 bases agree with TRBD2. J lost 8 bases, V lost 1 base, and 10 bases had no gene match. The CDR3 is made up of 15 amino acids. The germline V gene encodes CDR1 GTSNPN and CDR2 SVGIG (reference sequence). The CDR3: CAWSAQGLVGDEQFF. The CDR3 DNA is TGTGCCTGGAGTGCACAGGGACTAGTTGGGGATGAGCAGTTCTTC.